This TCR beta chain was recovered during a study of shared clonotypes between healthy human individuals. Deep was the level used in running the assay. Sequenced by immunoSEQ multiplex PCR; TCRdb stores in-frame clones only, minus some. The sample holds about 1 million clones; around 76% are singletons and the top ten take approximately 1.3%. Trimming left V 7 bases short and J 7 bases short, with 14 bases between. Looked up from germline, CDR1 is SNHLY and CDR2 is FYNNEI. The CDR3 is 14 residues long. The sequence derives from a man younger than 30 in good health. Material: memory CD4+ T cells sorted from blood. The subset denotes: CD45RA-negative fraction. The chain carries TRBV2 and TRBJ1-6, with D hard to call. CDR3 protein: CASTGEAGNSPLHF. CDR3 sequence (DNA): TGTGCCAGCACGGGAGAGGCCGGCAATTCACCCCTCCACTTT.